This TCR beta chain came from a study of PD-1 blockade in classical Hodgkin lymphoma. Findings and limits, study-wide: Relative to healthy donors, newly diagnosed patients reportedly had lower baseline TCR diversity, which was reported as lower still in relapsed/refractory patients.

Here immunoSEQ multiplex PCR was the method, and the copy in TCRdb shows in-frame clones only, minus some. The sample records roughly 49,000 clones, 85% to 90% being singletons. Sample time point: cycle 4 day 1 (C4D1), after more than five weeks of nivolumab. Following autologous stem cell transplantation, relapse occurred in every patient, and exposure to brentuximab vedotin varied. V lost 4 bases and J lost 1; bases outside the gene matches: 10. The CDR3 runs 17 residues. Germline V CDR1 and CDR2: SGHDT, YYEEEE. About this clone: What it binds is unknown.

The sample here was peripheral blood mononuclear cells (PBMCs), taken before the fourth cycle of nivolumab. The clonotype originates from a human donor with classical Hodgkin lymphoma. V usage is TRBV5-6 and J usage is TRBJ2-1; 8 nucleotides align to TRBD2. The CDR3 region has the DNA TGTGCCAGCAGCCTAATCTTTACTAGCGGATCCTACAATGAGCAGTTCTTC. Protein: CASSLIFTSGSYNEQFF.